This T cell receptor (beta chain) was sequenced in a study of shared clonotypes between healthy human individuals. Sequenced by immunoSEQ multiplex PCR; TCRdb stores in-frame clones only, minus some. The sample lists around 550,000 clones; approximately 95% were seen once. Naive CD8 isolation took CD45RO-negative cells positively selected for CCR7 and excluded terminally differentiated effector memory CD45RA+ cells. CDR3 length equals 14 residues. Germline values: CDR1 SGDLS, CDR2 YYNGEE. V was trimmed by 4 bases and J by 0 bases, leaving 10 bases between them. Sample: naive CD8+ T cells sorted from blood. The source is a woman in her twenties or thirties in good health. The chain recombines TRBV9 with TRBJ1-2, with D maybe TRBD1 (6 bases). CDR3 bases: TGTGCCAGCAGCCCCAGGGGATCTAACTATGGCTACACCTTC. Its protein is CASSPRGSNYGYTF.